Below, one T cell receptor beta chain is given with its context. What it recognizes is unknown. Here immunoSEQ multiplex PCR was the method, and the copy in TCRdb shows in-frame clones only, minus some. The table lists approximately 300,000 clones, roughly 93% of them singletons, with around 0.57% in the top ten. The data originate from a study of T cell responses to AZD1222 COVID-19 vaccine. Germline lookup yields CDR1 SGHVS and CDR2 FQNEAQ. V lost 2 bases, J lost 2 bases, and 0 bases stayed unmatched. The CDR3 has 14 amino acids. Study-wide points: Repertoire collection took place solely once the T cell response had peaked. Donors, mostly white British, included more females; clonal diversity was possibly underestimated. A reported finding is that nearly half of spike-specific TCRs target unmutated variant regions. With two AZD1222 doses given, Spike-specific TCR breadth and depth both rose.

This specimen was peripheral blood, taken 28 days after the second AZD1222 dose. V gene TRBV7-8 combines with J gene TRBJ1-3, with 7 bases lining up with TRBD1. This TCR derives from an adult who received the AZD1222 COVID-19 vaccine. CDR3 nucleotide sequence: TGTGCCAGCAGCTTACAGGGGGCTGGAAACACCATATATTTT. This translates into CASSLQGAGNTIYF.